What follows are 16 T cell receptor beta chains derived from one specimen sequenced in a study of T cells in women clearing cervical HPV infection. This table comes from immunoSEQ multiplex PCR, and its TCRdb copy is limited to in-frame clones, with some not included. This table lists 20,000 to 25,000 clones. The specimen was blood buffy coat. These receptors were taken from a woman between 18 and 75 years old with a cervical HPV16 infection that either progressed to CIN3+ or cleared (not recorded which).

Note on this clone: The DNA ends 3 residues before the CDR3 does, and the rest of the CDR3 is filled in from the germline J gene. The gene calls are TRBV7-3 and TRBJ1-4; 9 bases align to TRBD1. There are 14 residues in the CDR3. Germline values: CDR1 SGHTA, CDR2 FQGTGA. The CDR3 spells CASSRGQGGSPLFF. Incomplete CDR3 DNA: TGTGCCAGCAGCCGGGGACAGGGAGGGTCACCA.

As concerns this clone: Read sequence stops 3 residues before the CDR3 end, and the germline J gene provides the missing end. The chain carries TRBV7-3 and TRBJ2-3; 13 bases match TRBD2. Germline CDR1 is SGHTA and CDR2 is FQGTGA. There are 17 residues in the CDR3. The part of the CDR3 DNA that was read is TGTGCCAGCAGTTCCGGGACTAGCGGGAACCGACAAGAGACG. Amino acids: CASSSGTSGNRQET. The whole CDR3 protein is CASSSGTSGNRQETQYF.

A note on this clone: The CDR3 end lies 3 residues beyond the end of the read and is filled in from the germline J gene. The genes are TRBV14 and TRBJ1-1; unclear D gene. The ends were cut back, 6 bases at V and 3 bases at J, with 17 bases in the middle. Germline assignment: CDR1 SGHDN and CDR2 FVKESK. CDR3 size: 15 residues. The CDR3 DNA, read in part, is TGTGCCAGCAGTCAAACCCAACTAATGGACACTGAA. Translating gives CASSQTQLMDTE. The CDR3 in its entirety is CASSQTQLMDTEAFF. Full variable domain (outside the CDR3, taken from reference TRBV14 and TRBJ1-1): EAGVTQFPSHSVIEKGQTVTLRCDPISGHDNLYWYRRVMGKEIKFLLHFVKESKQDESGMPNNRFLAERTGGTYSTLKVQPAELEDSGVYFCASSQTQLMDTEAFFGQGTRLTVV.

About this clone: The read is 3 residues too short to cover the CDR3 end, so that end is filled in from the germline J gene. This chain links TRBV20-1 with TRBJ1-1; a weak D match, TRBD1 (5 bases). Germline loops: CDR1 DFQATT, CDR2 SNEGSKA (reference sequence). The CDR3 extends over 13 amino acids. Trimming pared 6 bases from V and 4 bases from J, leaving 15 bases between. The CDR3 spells CSATLQVSTEAFF. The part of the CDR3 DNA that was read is TGCAGTGCCACCCTACAGGTTTCCACTGAA.

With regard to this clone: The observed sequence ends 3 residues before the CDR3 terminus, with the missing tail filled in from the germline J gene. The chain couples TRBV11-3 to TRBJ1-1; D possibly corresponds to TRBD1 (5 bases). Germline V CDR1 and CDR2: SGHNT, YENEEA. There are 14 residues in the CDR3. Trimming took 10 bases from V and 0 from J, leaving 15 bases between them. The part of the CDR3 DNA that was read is TGTGCCACCCAGTGGGGCAAAATGAACACTGAA. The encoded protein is CATQWGKMNTE. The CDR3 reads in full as CATQWGKMNTEAFF.

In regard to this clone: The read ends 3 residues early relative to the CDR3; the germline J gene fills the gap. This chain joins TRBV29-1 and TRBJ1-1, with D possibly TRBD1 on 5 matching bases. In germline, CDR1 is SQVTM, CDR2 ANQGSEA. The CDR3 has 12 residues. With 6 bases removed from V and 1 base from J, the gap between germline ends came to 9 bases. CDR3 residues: CSVDSSNTEAFF. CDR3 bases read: TGCAGCGTCGACAGTTCGAACACTGAA.

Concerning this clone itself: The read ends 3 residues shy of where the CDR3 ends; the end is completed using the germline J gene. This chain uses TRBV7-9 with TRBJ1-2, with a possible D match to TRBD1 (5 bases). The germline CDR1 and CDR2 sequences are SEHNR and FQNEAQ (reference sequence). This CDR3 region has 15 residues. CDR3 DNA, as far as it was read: TGTGCCAGCAGCTTTGCAGGGCGTAACCTCTACGAC. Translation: CASSFAGRNLYD. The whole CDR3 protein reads CASSFAGRNLYDYTF.

CDR3 DNA, as far as it was read: TGTGCCAGCAGTGAAGCCTCGGGGGGGACGGACTACGAG. Protein product: CASSEASGGTDYE. The complete CDR3 sequence is CASSEASGGTDYEQYF. The chain couples TRBV2 to TRBJ2-7, with 8 nucleotides matching TRBD2. The CDR3 end is not reached by the read, which stops 3 residues before it; the germline J gene fills it in. Germline CDR1 is SNHLY and CDR2 is FYNNEI. The length of the CDR3 is 16 residues. V was pared by 0 bases and J by 3 bases, with 7 bases of the junction left unmatched. The variable domain in full, completed from reference TRBV2 and TRBJ2-7, reads EPEVTQTPSHQVTQMGQEVILRCVPISNHLYFYWYRQILGQKVEFLVSFYNNEISEKSEIFDDQFSVERPDGSNFTLKIRSTKLEDSAMYFCASSEASGGTDYEQYFGPGTRLTVT.

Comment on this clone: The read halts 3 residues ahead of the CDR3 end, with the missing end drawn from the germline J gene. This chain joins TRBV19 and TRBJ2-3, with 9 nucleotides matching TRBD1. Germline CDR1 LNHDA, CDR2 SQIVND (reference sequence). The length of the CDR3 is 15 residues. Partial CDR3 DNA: TGTGCCAGTAGTATGACACAGGGGGCCGGTCAGCCG. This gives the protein CASSMTQGAGQP. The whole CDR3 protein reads CASSMTQGAGQPQYF.

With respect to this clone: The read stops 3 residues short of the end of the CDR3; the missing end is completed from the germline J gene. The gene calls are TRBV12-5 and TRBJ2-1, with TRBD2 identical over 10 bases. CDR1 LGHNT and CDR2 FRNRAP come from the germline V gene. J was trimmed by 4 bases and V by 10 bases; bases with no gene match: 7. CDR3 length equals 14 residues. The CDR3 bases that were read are TGTGCTACCAGCGGGGGGGCCGATTACAATGAG. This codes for CATSGGADYNE. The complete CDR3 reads CATSGGADYNEQFF.

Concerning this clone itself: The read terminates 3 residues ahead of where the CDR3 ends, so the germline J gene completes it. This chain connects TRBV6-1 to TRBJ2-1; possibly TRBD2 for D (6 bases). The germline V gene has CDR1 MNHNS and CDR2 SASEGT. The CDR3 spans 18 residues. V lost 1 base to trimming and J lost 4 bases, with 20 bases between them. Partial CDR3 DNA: TGTGCCAGCAGTGAAGAATCTTGGGCGTCGGGGGTTTACAATGAG. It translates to CASSEESWASGVYNE. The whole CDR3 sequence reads CASSEESWASGVYNEQFF.

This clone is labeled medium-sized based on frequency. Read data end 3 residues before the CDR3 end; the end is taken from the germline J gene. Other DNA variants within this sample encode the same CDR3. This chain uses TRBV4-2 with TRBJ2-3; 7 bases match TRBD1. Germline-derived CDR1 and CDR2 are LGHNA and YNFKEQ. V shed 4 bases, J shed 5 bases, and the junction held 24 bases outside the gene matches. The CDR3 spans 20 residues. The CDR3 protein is CASSPTIVWGTAKNLDTQYF. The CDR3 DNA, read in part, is TGTGCCAGCAGCCCGACGATTGTCTGGGGGACAGCAAAGAACTTAGATACG.

CDR3 residues: CASRATGGNTGELFF. The DNA read from the CDR3 is TGTGCCAGCAGGGCAACAGGGGGGAACACCGGGGAG. This chain joins TRBV28 and TRBJ2-2; the match to TRBD1 covers 8 bases. The read is 3 residues too short to cover the CDR3 end, so that end is filled in from the germline J gene. Germline V gene lookup returns CDR1 MDHEN and CDR2 SYDVKM. The J segment lost 1 base and the V segment lost 6 bases, leaving 4 bases of the junction unmatched. The CDR3 covers 15 residues.

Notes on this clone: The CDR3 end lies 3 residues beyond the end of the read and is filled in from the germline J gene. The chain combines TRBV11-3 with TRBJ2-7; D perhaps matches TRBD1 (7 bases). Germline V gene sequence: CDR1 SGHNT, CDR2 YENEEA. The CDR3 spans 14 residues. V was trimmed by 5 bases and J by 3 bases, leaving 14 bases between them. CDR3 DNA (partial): TGTGCCAGCAGCCCCAGGGGGGACCTCTACGAG. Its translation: CASSPRGDLYE. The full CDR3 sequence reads CASSPRGDLYEQYF.

CDR3 region: CASSPLSQGAPRIGQETQYF. Incomplete CDR3 DNA: TGTGCCAGCTCACCACTATCACAGGGGGCCCCTAGAATAGGACAAGAGACC. This rearrangement joins TRBV18 to TRBJ2-5; 9 bases line up with TRBD1. The sequenced fragment ends 3 residues before the CDR3 boundary, so the rest is inferred from the germline J gene. Germline assignment: CDR1 KGHSH and CDR2 LQKENI. The CDR3 extends over 20 amino acids. V lost 1 base to trimming and J lost 2 bases; unmatched junction nucleotides: 17. Complete variable domain (other parts from reference TRBV18 and TRBJ2-5): NAGVMQNPRHLVRRRGQEARLRCSPMKGHSHVYWYRQLPEEGLKFMVYLQKENIIDESGMPKERFSAEFPKEGPSILRIQQVVRGDSAAYFCASSPLSQGAPRIGQETQYFGPGTRLLVL.

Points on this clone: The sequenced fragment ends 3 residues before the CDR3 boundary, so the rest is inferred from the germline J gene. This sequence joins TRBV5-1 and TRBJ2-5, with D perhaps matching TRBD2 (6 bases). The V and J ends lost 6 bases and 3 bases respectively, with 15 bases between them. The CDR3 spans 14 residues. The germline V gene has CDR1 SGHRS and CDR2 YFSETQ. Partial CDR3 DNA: TGCGCCAGCAACGTGGGCGGGGCAGAAGAGACC. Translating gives CASNVGGAEET. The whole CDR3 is CASNVGGAEETQYF.